Below, 23 T cell receptor beta chains from the same sample are listed, as sequenced in a study of vaccination and CD4 T cells after COVID-19 (dated by TCRdb to between 2021 and 2024). Their cognate antigens are unknown. Receptors were amplified or captured by PCR. Sequencing was carried out with an Illumina iSeq 100. DNA from cultured CD4+ T cells underwent TCR sequencing with the Oncomine TCR Beta short-read assay at the Johns Hopkins FTIC core. The public reads were run again by TCRdb, first through fastp at Q25 and then through MiXCR, and only productive beta chains were kept. Rows merge per CDR3 protein into single entries with the most common DNA and genes. This sample comprises 15,000 to 20,000 distinct CDR3 sequences, roughly 49% of them detected only once. In total, the top ten clones hold 21% of the sample. The sample's time point label, in plain terms: late sampling 161 to 241 days after vaccination in three convalescent patients. The label giving this sample's treatment or condition can be read as: approximately nine-day PBMC culture with coronavirus spike peptide pools or control peptides (ViraFEST assay).

The sequenced sample was CD4+ T cells from blood, cultured in vitro, obtained about 7 months after SARS-CoV-2 vaccination. These receptors were taken from a human donor who had recovered from COVID-19.

This rearrangement joins TRBV24-1 to TRBJ2-1; D is uncertain. Germline V lookup: CDR1 KGHDR, CDR2 SFDVKD. Trimming stripped 4 bases from V and 0 bases from J, with 18 bases between. The CDR3 consists of 18 residues. The CDR3 reads CATSDPAIGIHSYNEQFF. In nucleotides, the CDR3 is TGTGCCACCAGTGACCCCGCGATTGGGATTCACTCCTACAATGAGCAGTTCTTC.

This chain uses TRBV15 with TRBJ1-4, with D perhaps matching TRBD1 (5 bases). V was cut by 1 base and J by 7 bases, with 16 bases left in between. The CDR3 runs 16 residues. Germline V lookup: CDR1 LNHNV, CDR2 YYDKDF (reference sequence). The DNA of the CDR3 is TGTGCCACCAGCAGAGGTCTTGCGGGGCGTGCTGAAAAACTGTTTTTT. Protein sequence: CATSRGLAGRAEKLFF.

The V and J genes are TRBV10-3 and TRBJ1-6; tentative D call: TRBD1 (5 bases). Trimming took 6 bases from V and 10 from J, leaving 10 bases between them. The length of the CDR3 is 12 residues. Germline CDR1 reads ENHRY; CDR2 reads SYGVKD. In DNA, the CDR3 is TGTGCCATCAGCAGGGATGGGTCACCCCTCCACTTT. It codes for CAISRDGSPLHF.

The CDR3 region is CASSQTGMGTIYF. CDR3 coding DNA: TGTGCCAGCAGCCAAACAGGGATGGGGACCATATATTTT. The gene calls are TRBV7-6 and TRBJ1-3; a weak D match, TRBD1 (6 bases). The CDR3 is 13 residues long. The V end was cut by 5 bases, the J end by 10 bases, with 15 bases between. Per germline, CDR1 SGHVS and CDR2 FNYEAQ.

The chain employs TRBV14 and TRBJ1-5; TRBD1 agrees at 7 bases. Germline loops: CDR1 SGHDN, CDR2 FVKESK. The CDR3 is 14 residues long. Germline trimming cut 4 bases from V and 3 bases from J; bases unmatched to any gene: 3. CDR3 bases: TGTGCCAGCAGCCTGACAGGGCCCAATCAGCCCCAGCATTTT. It translates to CASSLTGPNQPQHF. Complete variable domain (other parts from reference TRBV14 and TRBJ1-5): EAGVTQFPSHSVIEKGQTVTLRCDPISGHDNLYWYRRVMGKEIKFLLHFVKESKQDESGMPNNRFLAERTGGTYSTLKVQPAELEDSGVYFCASSLTGPNQPQHFGDGTRLSIL.

V and J are TRBV20-1 and TRBJ2-1, with 10 bases aligning to TRBD2. V trimming: 5 bases; J trimming: 8 bases; junction bases outside the gene matches: 9. This CDR3 has 14 amino acids. Germline CDR1 is DFQATT and CDR2 is SNEGSKA (reference sequence). In DNA, the CDR3 is TGCAGTGCTGGACTAGCGGAACGATACGATGAGCAGTTCTTC. It encodes CSAGLAERYDEQFF.

The chain couples TRBV6-2 or TRBV6-3 to TRBJ1-1; D gene unclear. The CDR3 consists of 13 residues. CDR1 MNHEY and CDR2 SVGEGT come from the germline V gene. V dropped 8 bases and J dropped 0 bases, with 10 bases sitting between them. The CDR3 DNA is TGTGCCAGCGGTCAGGTACTGAACACTGAAGCTTTCTTT. It translates to CASGQVLNTEAFF.

This clonotype was counted only a few times. The rearrangement uses TRBV7-9 and TRBJ1-1; D not resolved. The germline V gene encodes CDR1 SEHNR and CDR2 FQNEAQ (reference sequence). The CDR3 totals 13 residues. V lost 5 bases and J lost 0, with 7 bases in between. In DNA form, the CDR3 reads TGTGCCAGCAGCGGAAATATGAACACTGAAGCTTTCTTT. Its translation: CASSGNMNTEAFF.

In DNA, the CDR3 is TGTGCCACCAGTGATTCAGGGGTGGAGACCCAGTACTTC. This sequence encodes CATSDSGVETQYF. The chain carries TRBV24-1 and TRBJ2-5; perhaps TRBD1 as D (6 bases). Germline V lookup: CDR1 KGHDR, CDR2 SFDVKD. The CDR3 spans 13 residues. V lost 2 bases and J lost 5, with 8 bases in between.

The rearrangement joins TRBV7-2 to TRBJ2-5; 10 positions match TRBD2. This CDR3 comprises 14 residues. CDR1 and CDR2 from the germline V gene are SGHTA and FQGNSA. V shed 5 bases and J 3 bases; nucleotides not matched to a gene: 3. CDR3 sequence reads: CASSVSGGEETQYF. The CDR3 region has the DNA TGTGCCAGCAGCGTAAGCGGGGGGGAAGAGACCCAGTACTTC.

V usage is TRBV5-4 and J usage is TRBJ2-3; no clear D gene. The V gene lost 4 bases and the J gene lost 6 bases, with 12 bases spanning the gap. This CDR3 is 13 amino acids long. Germline-derived CDR1 and CDR2 are SGHNT and YYREEE (reference sequence). CDR3 nucleotide sequence: TGTGCCAGCAGCACCCGGACCGATGATACGCAGTATTTT. Residues: CASSTRTDDTQYF.

V and J are TRBV27 and TRBJ1-2; TRBD1 is a possible D gene (6 bases). This CDR3 comprises 14 residues. CDR1 MNHEY and CDR2 SMNVEV come from the germline V gene (reference sequence). Trimming left V 3 bases short and J 4 bases short, with 12 bases between. The CDR3 region is CASSLALRGYGYTF. The CDR3 DNA sequence: TGTGCCAGCAGTTTGGCCCTCAGGGGCTATGGCTACACCTTC.

This clonotype was seen a few times. The V gene is TRBV20-1, the J gene TRBJ2-3, with TRBD2 matching 11 bases. Germline CDR1 DFQATT, CDR2 SNEGSKA (reference sequence). With 2 bases clipped from V and 4 bases from J, the junction kept 8 bases outside the gene matches. This CDR3 region has 16 residues. CDR3 in amino acids: CSARLAGGRGPDTQYF. The CDR3 DNA reads as TGCAGTGCTAGACTAGCGGGAGGAAGGGGGCCAGATACGCAGTATTTT.

The V call is TRBV29-1, the J call TRBJ1-2; no clear D. This CDR3 is built from 13 residues. V was pared by 5 bases and J by 2 bases, with 12 bases between. The germline V gene has CDR1 SQVTM and CDR2 ANQGSEA. The DNA for the CDR3 is TGCAGCGTTACCCCGACCGACAACTATGGCTACACCTTC. This gives the protein CSVTPTDNYGYTF.

This clonotype was detected once. The rearrangement uses TRBV6-1 and TRBJ1-6, with a tentative D call TRBD1 (5 bases). V was shortened by 2 bases and J by 5 bases, with 10 bases between the two germline ends. The CDR3 sequence is 15 residues long. Per germline, CDR1 MNHNS and CDR2 SASEGT. In DNA, the CDR3 is TGTGCCAGCAGTGAATCGACAGCTGATAATTCACCCCTCCACTTT. Its protein is CASSESTADNSPLHF.

This clonotype has just one count. The chain has TRBV7-8 and TRBJ2-5, with 12 bases identical to TRBD2. Trimming took 4 bases from V and 2 from J; bases not matched to a gene: 5. CDR1 and CDR2 from the germline V gene are SGHVS and FQNEAQ. The CDR3 has 16 residues. CDR3 sequence (DNA): TGTGCCAGCAGCTCCAGGACTAGCGGGGTTCAAGAGACCCAGTACTTC. Its protein product is CASSSRTSGVQETQYF. Variable domain in full (rest from reference TRBV7-8 and TRBJ2-5): GAGVSQSPRYKVAKRGQDVALRCDPISGHVSLFWYQQALGQGPEFLTYFQNEAQLDKSGLPSDRFFAERPEGSVSTLKIQRTQQEDSAVYLCASSSRTSGVQETQYFGPGTRLLVL.

The chain links TRBV2 to TRBJ1-2; 8 nucleotides match TRBD1. Germline lookup yields CDR1 SNHLY and CDR2 FYNNEI. J was trimmed by 2 bases and V by 4 bases; bases with no gene match: 6. The CDR3 is made up of 15 amino acids. CDR3: CASSVDRGGNYGYTF. In DNA form, the CDR3 reads TGTGCCAGCAGTGTTGACAGGGGTGGAAACTATGGCTACACCTTC.

The rearrangement joins TRBV6-4 to TRBJ2-3; the match to TRBD2 covers 7 bases. The CDR3 is 15 amino acids. The germline V gene has CDR1 MRHNA and CDR2 SNTAGT. The J segment lost 4 bases and the V segment lost 0 bases, leaving 4 bases of the junction unmatched. CDR3 protein: CASSDSEGGPDTQYF. The CDR3, as DNA: TGTGCCAGCAGTGACTCGGAGGGAGGGCCAGATACGCAGTATTTT.

This sequence joins TRBV6-2 or TRBV6-3 and TRBJ2-1; 10 bases align to TRBD2. V gave up 8 bases and J gave up 2 bases; unmatched junction bases: 3. The CDR3 is 14 residues long. Germline V CDR1 and CDR2: MNHEY, SVGEGT. The CDR3 spells CASSGTSAYNEQFF. Here the CDR3 DNA reads TGTGCCAGCTCGGGGACTAGCGCCTACAATGAGCAGTTCTTC.

The chain recombines TRBV5-8 with TRBJ1-5, with D tentatively TRBD1 (5 bases). The V end lost 4 bases, the J end lost 3 bases, and 23 bases lay between the germline ends. The CDR3 covers 18 residues. Germline V lookup: CDR1 SGHTS, CDR2 YDEGEE. Here the CDR3 reads CASSDTGTAGGFNQPQHF. CDR3 DNA: TGTGCCAGCAGCGATACCGGGACCGCCGGCGGGTTCAATCAGCCCCAGCATTTT.

This chain uses TRBV19 with TRBJ1-2, with D perhaps TRBD1 (6 bases). V shed 6 bases and J shed 7 bases, with 18 bases lying between them. CDR1 is LNHDA and CDR2 is SQIVND in the germline V gene (reference sequence). This CDR3 region has 14 residues. The CDR3 here is CASSSAGGRVGYTF. The CDR3 coding sequence is TGTGCCAGTAGCTCGGCGGGGGGGCGCGTTGGCTACACCTTC.

This sequence joins TRBV20-1 and TRBJ1-5; 7 nucleotides line up with TRBD1. With 5 bases clipped from V and 3 bases from J, the junction kept 10 bases outside the gene matches. Germline values: CDR1 DFQATT, CDR2 SNEGSKA (reference sequence). This CDR3 spans 15 amino acids. CDR3 loop: CSAPDRGTVNQPQHF. CDR3 coding DNA: TGCAGTGCTCCCGACCGAGGGACAGTCAATCAGCCCCAGCATTTT.

The CDR3 loop reads CASSLRPSGANVLTF. The CDR3 DNA reads as TGTGCCAGCAGCCTAAGGCCCTCTGGGGCCAACGTCCTGACTTTC. The chain links TRBV7-3 to TRBJ2-6; D not certain. CDR1 and CDR2 (germline): SGHTA, FQGTGA. V was pared by 5 bases and J by 0 bases, with 8 bases between. The CDR3 length is 15 residues.